This TCR beta chain was identified during a study of cytomegalovirus exposure and HLA in healthy donors. Germline V lookup: CDR1 PRHDT, CDR2 FYEKMQ (reference sequence). V dropped 6 bases and J dropped 2 bases, with 16 bases sitting between them. This CDR3 spans 15 amino acids. 60 Vbeta and 13 Jbeta primers were used in PCR. The protocol was immunoSEQ multiplex PCR, while the TCRdb copy is restricted to in-frame clones and leaves out a portion. The sample has roughly 240,000 clones; about four fifths are singletons. The chain employs TRBV13 and TRBJ1-1, with D possibly being TRBD1 (5 bases). The TCR comes from a woman aged 40 to 55 in good health and CMV-seropositive. The material sequenced was PBMCs. The CDR3 DNA reads as TGTGCCAGCAGACCAGCCGCGCAGGGCAACACTGAAGCTTTCTTT. Translated, it gives CASRPAAQGNTEAFF.